The next 27 T cell receptor beta chains were all read from a single sample in a study of T cells expressing NK-cell markers. TCRdb re-analyzed the 5' RACE reads; it lists each CDR3 protein once, without DNA. In total, the table holds 400,000 to 500,000 distinct CDR3 sequences. Material for sequencing was blood T cells: a sorted CD56 or NKG2C T cell subset, CD4+ or CD8+ T cells, or bulk PBMC T cells (not recorded which). The receptors stem from a woman aged 18 to 75 in good health.

This chain connects TRBV27 to TRBJ1-3. Germline CDR1 reads MNHEY; CDR2 reads SMNVEV (reference sequence). There are 17 residues in the CDR3. The CDR3 reads CASSSLPAAVSGNTIYF.

The chain is built from TRBV27 and TRBJ2-7; TCRdb returns TRBD1, unconfirmable since there is no DNA. CDR1 and CDR2 from the germline V gene are MNHEY and SMNVEV (reference sequence). The CDR3 covers 14 residues. The chain's CDR3 is CASSFWRDSYEQYF.

This sequence joins TRBV12-3 or TRBV12-4 and TRBJ2-1; TCRdb returns TRBD2, unconfirmable since there is no DNA. This CDR3 contains 16 residues. The CDR3 protein is CASSSPPGLALNEQFF.

This chain connects TRBV29-1 to TRBJ1-1. The CDR3 length is 15 residues. In germline, CDR1 is SQVTM, CDR2 ANQGSEA. The CDR3 spells CSVDSRSPRNTEAFF.

The rearrangement joins TRBV27 to TRBJ1-1; TCRdb's D call of TRBD1 is untestable without DNA. The CDR3 loop spans 15 amino acids. Germline CDR1 and CDR2: MNHEY and SMNVEV (reference sequence). Here the CDR3 reads CASSLGTGRGTEAFF.

V usage is TRBV6-5 and J usage is TRBJ1-2; TCRdb's D call, TRBD1, is unchecked because there is no DNA. Germline loops: CDR1 MNHEY, CDR2 SVGAGI. This CDR3 is built from 14 residues. This CDR3 reads CASSYLDRPWGYTF.

The chain combines TRBV6-2 or TRBV6-3 with TRBJ1-1. Germline assignment: CDR1 MNHEY and CDR2 SVGEGT. The CDR3 runs 13 residues. The CDR3 is CASSYQLAAEAFF.

The chain uses TRBV4-3 and TRBJ2-7; TCRdb indicates TRBD1, and absent DNA this call remains unverified. The CDR3 has 15 residues. Germline CDR1 LGHNA, CDR2 YSLEER. The CDR3 reads CASSQARGQLYEQYF.

This chain links TRBV24-1 with TRBJ2-1; TCRdb returns TRBD1, unconfirmable since there is no DNA. The CDR3 sequence is 14 residues long. Per the germline V gene, CDR1 is KGHDR and CDR2 is SFDVKD. The CDR3 region is CAIGMGGTYNEQFF.

V is TRBV2 and J is TRBJ2-1; TCRdb names TRBD2, which stays unverified in the absence of DNA. The CDR3 loop spans 16 amino acids. Germline V gene sequence: CDR1 SNHLY, CDR2 FYNNEI. The CDR3 loop is CASSVDLVGSYNEQFF.

V usage is TRBV2 and J usage is TRBJ2-7; absent DNA, TCRdb's TRBD2 call cannot be checked. This CDR3 spans 12 amino acids. Germline V gene lookup returns CDR1 SNHLY and CDR2 FYNNEI. The CDR3: CALGDSPYEQYF.

V is TRBV6-2 or TRBV6-3 and J is TRBJ2-1. The germline gives CDR1 MNHEY, CDR2 SVGEGT. There are 15 residues in the CDR3. CDR3 region: CASIKTSSSYNEQFF.

The chain is built from TRBV3-1 and TRBJ2-2; TCRdb names TRBD2, which stays unverified in the absence of DNA. CDR1 LGHDT and CDR2 YNNKEL come from the germline V gene (reference sequence). The CDR3 runs 17 residues. The chain's CDR3 is CASSPYGTSGRTGELFF.

V gene TRBV6-1 combines with J gene TRBJ2-2; the D gene TCRdb calls, TRBD2, cannot be checked with no DNA. Looked up from germline, CDR1 is MNHNS and CDR2 is SASEGT. The length of the CDR3 is 16 residues. The CDR3 region is CASRGRLAGTTGELFF.

V usage is TRBV20-1 and J usage is TRBJ2-1; TCRdb selects TRBD2, and the lack of DNA leaves this call unchecked. The germline V gene has CDR1 DFQATT and CDR2 SNEGSKA (reference sequence). The CDR3 runs 15 residues. The CDR3 protein is CSAMGLSLNYNEQFF.

This chain joins TRBV9 and TRBJ1-1; TCRdb's D call of TRBD1 is untestable without DNA. The germline V gene encodes CDR1 SGDLS and CDR2 YYNGEE. The CDR3 totals 16 residues. The CDR3 sequence is CASSVGTGTGETEAFF.

The chain links TRBV5-5 to TRBJ1-4; TCRdb indicates TRBD1, and absent DNA this call remains unverified. CDR3 size: 14 residues. Germline CDR1 is SGHKS and CDR2 is YYEKEE (reference sequence). The CDR3 region is CASSPTWDDEKLFF.

The rearrangement links TRBV7-9 to TRBJ1-1; the TCRdb call, TRBD1, lacks DNA for checking. This CDR3 comprises 14 residues. Germline V gene lookup returns CDR1 SEHNR and CDR2 FQNEAQ (reference sequence). This chain's CDR3 is CASRGGVPSLEAFF.

This chain joins TRBV12-3 or TRBV12-4 and TRBJ2-1; TCRdb gives TRBD1 as the D gene, but with no DNA this cannot be confirmed. This CDR3 spans 15 amino acids. CDR3 in amino acids: CASRTRGSHYNEQFF.

The rearrangement joins TRBV5-1 to TRBJ2-5; the TCRdb call, TRBD2, lacks DNA for checking. The CDR3 covers 15 residues. The V gene's germline CDR1 is SGHRS and CDR2 YFSETQ. This chain's CDR3 is CASSLTGAGQETQYF. Variable domain in full (rest from reference TRBV5-1 and TRBJ2-5): KAGVTQTPRYLIKTRGQQVTLSCSPISGHRSVSWYQQTPGQGLQFLFEYFSETQRNKGNFPGRFSGRQFSNSRSEMNVSTLELGDSALYLCASSLTGAGQETQYFGPGTRLLVL.

The genes are TRBV20-1 and TRBJ1-2. This CDR3 comprises 16 residues. CDR1 and CDR2 from the germline V gene are DFQATT and SNEGSKA (reference sequence). CDR3 amino acids: CSASKIDRLANYGYTF.

CDR3 in amino acids: CASSLDYRGGYTF. The J gene is TRBJ1-2, the V gene TRBV12-3 or TRBV12-4; TCRdb calls TRBD1, which cannot be checked without DNA. The CDR3 length is 13 residues.

This sequence joins TRBV28 and TRBJ1-2. Per germline, CDR1 MDHEN and CDR2 SYDVKM. The CDR3 length is 11 residues. CDR3 sequence reads: CASGDWRGYTF.

The chain carries TRBV20-1 and TRBJ2-5. This CDR3 has 11 residues. Germline V gene sequence: CDR1 DFQATT, CDR2 SNEGSKA (reference sequence). The CDR3 is CSATGSETQYF.

CDR3 region: CASSQTPTGTGHNEQFF. This chain joins TRBV4-1 and TRBJ2-1; there is no DNA to check the TCRdb D call of TRBD1. The CDR3 consists of 17 residues. Germline loops: CDR1 MGHRA, CDR2 YSYEKL.

This chain links TRBV12-3 or TRBV12-4 with TRBJ1-5. This CDR3 spans 14 amino acids. This chain's CDR3 is CASRGIYSNQPQHF.

The gene calls are TRBV29-1 and TRBJ2-1; there is no DNA to check the TCRdb D call of TRBD1. The CDR3 sequence is 11 residues long. Germline CDR1 and CDR2: SQVTM and ANQGSEA. The CDR3 is CSGLTGGKRVF.